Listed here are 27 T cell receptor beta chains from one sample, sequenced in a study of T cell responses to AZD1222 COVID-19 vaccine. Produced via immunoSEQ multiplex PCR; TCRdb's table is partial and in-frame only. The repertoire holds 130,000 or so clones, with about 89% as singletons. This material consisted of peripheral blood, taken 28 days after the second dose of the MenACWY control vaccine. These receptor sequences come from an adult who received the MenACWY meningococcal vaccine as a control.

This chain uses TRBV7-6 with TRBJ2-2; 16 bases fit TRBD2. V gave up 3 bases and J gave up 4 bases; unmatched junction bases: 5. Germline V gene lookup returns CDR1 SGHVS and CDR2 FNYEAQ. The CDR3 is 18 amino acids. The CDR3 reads CASSLGLAGGSATGELFF. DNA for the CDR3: TGTGCCAGCAGCTTGGGACTAGCGGGAGGGTCGGCCACCGGGGAGCTGTTTTTT.

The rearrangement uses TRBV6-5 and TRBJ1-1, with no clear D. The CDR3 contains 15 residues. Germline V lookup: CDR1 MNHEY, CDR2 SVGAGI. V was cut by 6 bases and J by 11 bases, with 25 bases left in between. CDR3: CASSPTDGKSLGAFF. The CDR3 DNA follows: TGTGCCAGCAGCCCCACGGACGGAAAGTCCCTTGGGGCTTTCTTT.

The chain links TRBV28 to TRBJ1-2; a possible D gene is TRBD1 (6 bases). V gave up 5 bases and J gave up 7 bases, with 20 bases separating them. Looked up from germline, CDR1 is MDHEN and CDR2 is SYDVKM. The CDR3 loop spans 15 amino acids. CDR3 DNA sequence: TGTGCCAGCAGTACCGGGACTCCCGGGGGGCTTGGCTACACCTTC. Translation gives CASSTGTPGGLGYTF.

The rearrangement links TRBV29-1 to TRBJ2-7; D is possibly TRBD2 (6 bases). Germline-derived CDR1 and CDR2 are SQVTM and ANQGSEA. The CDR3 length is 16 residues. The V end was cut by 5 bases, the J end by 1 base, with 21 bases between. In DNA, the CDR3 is TGCAGCGTTCTCGGTTCTAGCGCTCTTCCGTCCTACGAGCAGTACTTC. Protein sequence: CSVLGSSALPSYEQYF.

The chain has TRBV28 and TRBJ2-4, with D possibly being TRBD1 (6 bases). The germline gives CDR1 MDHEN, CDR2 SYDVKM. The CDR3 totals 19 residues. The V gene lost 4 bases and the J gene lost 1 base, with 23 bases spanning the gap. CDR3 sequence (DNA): TGTGCCAGCAGTTCCTACTCAAGACGTTCAGGGGTGGCCAAAAACATTCAGTACTTC. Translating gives CASSSYSRRSGVAKNIQYF.

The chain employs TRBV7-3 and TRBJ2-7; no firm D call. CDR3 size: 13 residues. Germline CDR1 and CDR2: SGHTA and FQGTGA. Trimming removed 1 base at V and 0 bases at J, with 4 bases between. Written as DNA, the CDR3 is TGTGCCAGCAGCTTAATGTCCTCCTACGAGCAGTACTTC. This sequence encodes CASSLMSSYEQYF.

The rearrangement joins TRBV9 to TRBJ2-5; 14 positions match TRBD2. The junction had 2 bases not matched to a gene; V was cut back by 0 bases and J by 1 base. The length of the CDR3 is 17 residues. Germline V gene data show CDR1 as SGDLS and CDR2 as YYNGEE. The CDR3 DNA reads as TGTGCCAGCAGCGTAGGACTAGCGGGGGGGCCCCAAGAGACCCAGTACTTC. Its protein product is CASSVGLAGGPQETQYF.

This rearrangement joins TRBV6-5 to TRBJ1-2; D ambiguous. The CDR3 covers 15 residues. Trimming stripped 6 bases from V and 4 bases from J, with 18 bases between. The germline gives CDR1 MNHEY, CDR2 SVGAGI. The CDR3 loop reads CASSHSAEPGYGYTF. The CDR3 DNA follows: TGTGCCAGCAGCCACTCGGCGGAACCGGGCTATGGCTACACCTTC.

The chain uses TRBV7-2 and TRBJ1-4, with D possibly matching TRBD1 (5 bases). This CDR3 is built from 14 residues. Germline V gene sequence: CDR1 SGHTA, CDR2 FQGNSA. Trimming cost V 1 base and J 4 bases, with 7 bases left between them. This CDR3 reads CASSLGGNNEKLFF. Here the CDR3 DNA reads TGTGCCAGCAGCTTAGGGGGGAATAATGAAAAACTGTTTTTT.

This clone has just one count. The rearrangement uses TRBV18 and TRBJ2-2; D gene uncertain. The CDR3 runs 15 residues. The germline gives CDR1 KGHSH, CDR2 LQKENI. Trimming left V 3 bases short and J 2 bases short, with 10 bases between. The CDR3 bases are TGTGCCAGCTCACCCCGAAACGTTAACACCGGGGAGCTGTTTTTT. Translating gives CASSPRNVNTGELFF.

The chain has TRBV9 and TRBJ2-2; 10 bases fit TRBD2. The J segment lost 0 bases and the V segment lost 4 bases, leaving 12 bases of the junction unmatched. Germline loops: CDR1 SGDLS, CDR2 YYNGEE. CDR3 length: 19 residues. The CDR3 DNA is TGTGCCAGCAGCCCCCTAGCGGGAGTTCGATTTACGAACACCGGGGAGCTGTTTTTT. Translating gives CASSPLAGVRFTNTGELFF.

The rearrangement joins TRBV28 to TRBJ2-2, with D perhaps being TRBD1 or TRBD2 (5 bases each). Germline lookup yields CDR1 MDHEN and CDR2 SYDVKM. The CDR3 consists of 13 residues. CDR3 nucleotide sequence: TGTGTCTTCGCAGGGAGAAGCACCGGGGAGCTGTTTTTT. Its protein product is CVFAGRSTGELFF.

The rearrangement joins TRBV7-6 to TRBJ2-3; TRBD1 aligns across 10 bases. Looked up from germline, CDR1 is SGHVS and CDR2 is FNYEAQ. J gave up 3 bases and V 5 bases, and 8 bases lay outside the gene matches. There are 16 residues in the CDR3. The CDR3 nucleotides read TGTGCCAGCAGCGAAAGACAGGGGGCGAGAACAGATACGCAGTATTTT. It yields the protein CASSERQGARTDTQYF.

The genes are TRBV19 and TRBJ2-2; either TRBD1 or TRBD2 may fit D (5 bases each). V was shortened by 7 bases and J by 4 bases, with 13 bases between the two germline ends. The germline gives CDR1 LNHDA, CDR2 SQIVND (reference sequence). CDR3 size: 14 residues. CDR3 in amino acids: CASTIWGSTGELFF. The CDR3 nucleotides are TGTGCCAGTACCATATGGGGGTCCACCGGGGAGCTGTTTTTT.

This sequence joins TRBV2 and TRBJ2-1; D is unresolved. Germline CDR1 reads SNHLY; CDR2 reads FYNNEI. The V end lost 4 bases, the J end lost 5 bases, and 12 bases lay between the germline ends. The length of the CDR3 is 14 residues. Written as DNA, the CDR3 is TGTGCCAGCAGTGCAGTGGCTCTAAACAATGAGCAGTTCTTC. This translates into CASSAVALNNEQFF.

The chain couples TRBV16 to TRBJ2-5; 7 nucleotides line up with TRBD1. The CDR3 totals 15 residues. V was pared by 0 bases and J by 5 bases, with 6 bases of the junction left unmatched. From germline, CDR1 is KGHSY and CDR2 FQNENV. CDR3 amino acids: CASSQSGQNWETQYF. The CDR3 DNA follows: TGTGCCAGCAGCCAATCGGGACAGAATTGGGAGACCCAGTACTTC.

CDR3: CASSLDFASNQPQHF. The CDR3, as DNA: TGCGCCAGCAGCTTGGATTTCGCGAGCAATCAGCCCCAGCATTTT. The V gene is TRBV5-1, the J gene TRBJ1-5; no definite D call. Per the germline V gene, CDR1 is SGHRS and CDR2 is YFSETQ. The CDR3 consists of 15 residues. V lost 0 bases to trimming and J lost 1 base, with 8 bases between them.

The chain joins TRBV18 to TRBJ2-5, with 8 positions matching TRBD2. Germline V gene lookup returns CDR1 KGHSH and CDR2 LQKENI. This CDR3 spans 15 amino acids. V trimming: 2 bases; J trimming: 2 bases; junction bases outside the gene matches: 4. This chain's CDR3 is CASSPSGGNQETQYF. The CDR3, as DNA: TGTGCCAGCTCACCATCGGGGGGGAATCAAGAGACCCAGTACTTC.

This CDR3 reads CASYLGQGLGYTF. The CDR3 nucleotides read TGTGCCAGTTACTTGGGACAGGGCCTTGGCTACACCTTC. This rearrangement joins TRBV28 to TRBJ1-2, with 9 bases that match TRBD1. This CDR3 is 13 amino acids long. J was trimmed by 7 bases and V by 9 bases; bases with no gene match: 9. Germline V gives CDR1 MDHEN, CDR2 SYDVKM.

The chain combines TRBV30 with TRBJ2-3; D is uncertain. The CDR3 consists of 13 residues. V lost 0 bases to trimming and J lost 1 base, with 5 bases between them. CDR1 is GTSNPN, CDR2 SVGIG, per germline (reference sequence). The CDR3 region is CAWSVGRTDTQYF. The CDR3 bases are TGTGCCTGGAGTGTAGGTCGCACAGATACGCAGTATTTT.

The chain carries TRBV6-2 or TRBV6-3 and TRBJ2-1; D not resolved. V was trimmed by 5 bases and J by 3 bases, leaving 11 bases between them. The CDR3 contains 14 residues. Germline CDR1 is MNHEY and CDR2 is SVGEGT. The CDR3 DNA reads TGTGCCAGCAGTCTCCCCCACAGCTACAATGAGCAGTTCTTC. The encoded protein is CASSLPHSYNEQFF.

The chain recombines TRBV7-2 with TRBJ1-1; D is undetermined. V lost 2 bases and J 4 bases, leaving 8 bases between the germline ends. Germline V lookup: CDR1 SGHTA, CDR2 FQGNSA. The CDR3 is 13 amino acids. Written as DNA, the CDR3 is TGTGCCAGCAGCTTAATGGGCGGCACTGAAGCTTTCTTT. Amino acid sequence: CASSLMGGTEAFF.

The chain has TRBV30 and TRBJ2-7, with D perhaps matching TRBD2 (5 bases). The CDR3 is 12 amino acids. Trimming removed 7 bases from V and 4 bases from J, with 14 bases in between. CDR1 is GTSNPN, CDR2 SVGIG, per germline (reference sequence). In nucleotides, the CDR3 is TGTGCCTCCACATCTGGAGGATACGAGCAGTACTTC. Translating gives CASTSGGYEQYF.

CDR3 coding DNA: TGTGCCAGTAGTGCCTCCACGGACACCTACGAGCAGTACTTC. Translating gives CASSASTDTYEQYF. This sequence joins TRBV19 and TRBJ2-7; perhaps TRBD1 as D (5 bases). Trimming shortened V by 5 bases and J by 2 bases, and 13 bases separated the two germline ends. CDR3 length: 14 amino acids. Germline CDR1 reads LNHDA; CDR2 reads SQIVND (reference sequence).

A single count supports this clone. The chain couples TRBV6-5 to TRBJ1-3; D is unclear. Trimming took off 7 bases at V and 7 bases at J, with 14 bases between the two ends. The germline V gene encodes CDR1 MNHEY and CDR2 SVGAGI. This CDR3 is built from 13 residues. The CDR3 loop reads CASMTFGRNTIYF. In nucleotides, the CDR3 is TGTGCCAGCATGACATTTGGGCGGAACACCATATATTTT.

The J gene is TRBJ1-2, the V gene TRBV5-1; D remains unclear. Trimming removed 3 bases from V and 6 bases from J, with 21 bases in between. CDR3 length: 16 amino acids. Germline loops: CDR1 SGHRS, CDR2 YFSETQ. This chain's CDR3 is CASSWVAQAGRNGYTF. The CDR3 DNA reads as TGCGCCAGCAGCTGGGTCGCTCAGGCGGGCAGGAATGGCTACACCTTC.

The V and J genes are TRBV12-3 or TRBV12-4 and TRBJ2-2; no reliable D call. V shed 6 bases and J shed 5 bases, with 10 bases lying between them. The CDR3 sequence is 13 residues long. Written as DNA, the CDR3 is TGTGCCAGCAGATATAGGGATACCGGGGAGCTGTTTTTT. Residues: CASRYRDTGELFF.